Listed here are 17 T cell receptor beta chains from one sample, sequenced in a study of T-cell memory formation after mild COVID-19 (dated by TCRdb to 2020 to 2022). Libraries came from 5' RACE. Sequencing used an Illumina NovaSeq 6000. Using fastp at Q25 and MiXCR, TCRdb reprocessed the public reads and kept productive beta chains. A single entry per CDR3 protein holds the most common genes and DNA from its merged rows. In this sample the table shows 550,000 to 700,000 distinct CDR3 sequences, 18% of which occur a single time. 12% of the sample lies in the top ten. Sequencing was done on a sample of PBMCs or a T cell subset sorted from them (not recorded which). The receptors shown here come from an adult woman who had mild COVID-19 (a few samples of this study predate the infection). The sample titles of this study are shuffled in the database, so cell type and time point are left out; the donor was told from shared clones.

The chain carries TRBV24-1 and TRBJ2-1; TRBD2 matches at 7 bases. After removal of 6 bases from V and 1 base from J, the junction contained 2 bases not matched to a gene. From germline, CDR1 is KGHDR and CDR2 SFDVKD. CDR3 length: 14 residues. CDR3 bases: TGTGCCACCAGTACGGGGGGATCCTACAATGAGCAGTTCTTC. This encodes CATSTGGSYNEQFF.

This clonotype has more than one count but fewer than ten. This chain uses TRBV29-1 with TRBJ2-7; D unclear. Germline V gene lookup returns CDR1 SQVTM and CDR2 ANQGSEA. The V gene lost 4 bases and the J gene lost 3 bases, with 13 bases spanning the gap. This CDR3 is built from 13 residues. CDR3 in DNA: TGCAGCGTTGTCCCAGCGACACGCTACGAGCAGTACTTC. Translation gives CSVVPATRYEQYF.

This clonotype was seen more than once but under ten times. The chain couples TRBV3-1 to TRBJ2-1, with 8 positions matching TRBD2. The CDR3 totals 16 residues. In germline, CDR1 is LGHDT, CDR2 YNNKEL (reference sequence). With V trimmed by 4 bases and J by 2 bases, 7 bases remained unmatched. The CDR3 spells CASSLERELAYNEQFF. The CDR3, as DNA: TGTGCCAGCAGCCTGGAGCGGGAGCTGGCCTACAATGAGCAGTTCTTC.

This rearrangement joins TRBV5-1 to TRBJ2-1; weak D call: TRBD1 (7 bases). Trimming pared 5 bases from V and 4 bases from J, leaving 10 bases between. Germline V CDR1 and CDR2: SGHRS, YFSETQ. This CDR3 has 13 amino acids. DNA of the CDR3: TGCGCCAGCAGGACAGGGAGGTACAATGAGCAGTTCTTC. It specifies CASRTGRYNEQFF.

CDR3 in amino acids: CASSPPTVGNTEAFF. The CDR3 DNA reads as TGTGCCAGCAGCCCCCCGACAGTAGGGAACACTGAAGCTTTCTTT. The chain employs TRBV7-8 and TRBJ1-1; perhaps TRBD1 as D (5 bases). Deletions cut 5 bases from V and 1 base from J, with 14 bases between. The CDR3 has 15 residues. Germline loops: CDR1 SGHVS, CDR2 FQNEAQ.

This chain joins TRBV12-3 or TRBV12-4 and TRBJ1-1; possible D gene TRBD1, 5 bases. V lost 5 bases and J 1 base, leaving 11 bases between the germline ends. The CDR3 has 14 residues. CDR3 sequence reads: CASSNGHQNTEAFF. The CDR3 DNA is TGTGCCAGCAGTAACGGACACCAGAACACTGAAGCTTTCTTT.

V is TRBV12-3 or TRBV12-4 and J is TRBJ1-2; D not certain. Trimming took 3 bases from V and 7 from J, leaving 18 bases between them. This CDR3 comprises 15 residues. In nucleotides, the CDR3 is TGTGCCAGCAGTTTCGCGAAGGGCGCCCGCTTTGGCTACACCTTC. This codes for CASSFAKGARFGYTF.

In its sample, this clonotype was seen once. CDR3 region: CASSYLGTNQPQHF. In DNA form, the CDR3 reads TGTGCCAGCAGTTACTTGGGTACCAATCAGCCCCAGCATTTT. The chain is built from TRBV6-2 or TRBV6-3 and TRBJ1-5; no clear D. Germline V gene data show CDR1 as MNHEY and CDR2 as SVGEGT. The CDR3 totals 14 residues. V was shortened by 1 base and J by 3 bases, with 7 bases between the two germline ends.

This chain connects TRBV30 to TRBJ1-3; D unclear. Germline assignment: CDR1 GTSNPN and CDR2 SVGIG (reference sequence). Trimming shortened V by 0 bases and J by 4 bases, and 10 bases separated the two germline ends. The CDR3 is made up of 14 amino acids. The CDR3 DNA reads as TGTGCCTGGAGTGTCGTCCAGACCGGAAACACCATATATTTT. Amino acids: CAWSVVQTGNTIYF.

In this sample, this clonotype turned up a few times. The chain recombines TRBV19 with TRBJ1-5, with a tentative D call TRBD1 (6 bases). The CDR3 consists of 17 residues. Looked up from germline, CDR1 is LNHDA and CDR2 is SQIVND (reference sequence). Trimming stripped 3 bases from V and 2 bases from J, with 17 bases between. CDR3: CASSIPTGHVGNQPQHF. CDR3 bases: TGTGCCAGTAGTATCCCTACAGGGCATGTGGGCAATCAGCCCCAGCATTTT.

This clonotype occurred a few times. The chain has TRBV3-1 and TRBJ2-7; perhaps TRBD1 as D (5 bases). The V end lost 4 bases, the J end lost 6 bases, and 22 bases lay between the germline ends. The length of the CDR3 is 16 residues. CDR1 is LGHDT, CDR2 YNNKEL, per germline (reference sequence). The CDR3 bases are TGTGCCAGCAGCCGACGTCCGGGCCTAGGGGTTGGCGAGCAGTACTTC. Amino acid sequence: CASSRRPGLGVGEQYF.

This clonotype was counted between two and nine times. V gene TRBV20-1 combines with J gene TRBJ2-2; D call uncertain. V lost 3 bases and J lost 2, with 16 bases in between. This CDR3 spans 16 amino acids. The germline V gene has CDR1 DFQATT and CDR2 SNEGSKA (reference sequence). The CDR3 protein is CSASPDGALNTGELFF. The CDR3 DNA reads TGCAGTGCTAGCCCCGACGGTGCCCTTAACACCGGGGAGCTGTTTTTT.

CDR3 sequence (DNA): TGCAGTGCCCCCGGACAGAACTATGGCTACACCTTC. It translates to CSAPGQNYGYTF. The chain employs TRBV20-1 and TRBJ1-2; a weak D match, TRBD1 (6 bases). The CDR3 covers 12 residues. V was pared by 6 bases and J by 2 bases, with 10 bases between. Germline V gives CDR1 DFQATT, CDR2 SNEGSKA (reference sequence).

The table lists this clonotype with a few counts. V is TRBV3-1 and J is TRBJ2-3; TRBD2 agrees at 16 bases. V was clipped by 1 base and J by 0 bases; unmatched bases: 4. The CDR3 spans 19 residues. CDR1 and CDR2 (germline): LGHDT, YNNKEL (reference sequence). The CDR3 bases are TGTGCCAGCAGCCAAGGAGGGACTAGCGGGGGGGGAAGCACAGATACGCAGTATTTT. Amino acids: CASSQGGTSGGGSTDTQYF.

The chain links TRBV12-3 or TRBV12-4 to TRBJ1-1, with 12 bases lining up with TRBD1. V lost 1 base and J lost 3; bases outside the gene matches: 9. The CDR3 extends over 18 amino acids. CDR3 in amino acids: CASSLDWDRGRLDTEAFF. Written as DNA, the CDR3 is TGTGCCAGCAGTTTAGATTGGGACAGGGGGCGGCTTGACACTGAAGCTTTCTTT.

This clonotype came up a few times. CDR3 coding DNA: TGTGCCAGTAGTCTCCGGTCGTTTTTAACCTACGAGCAGTACTTC. Amino acid sequence: CASSLRSFLTYEQYF. V gene TRBV19 combines with J gene TRBJ2-7; D is undetermined. Germline V gene data show CDR1 as LNHDA and CDR2 as SQIVND (reference sequence). CDR3 length equals 15 residues. V was cut by 5 bases and J by 2 bases, with 16 bases left in between.

In the case of this clonotype: An end of the junction differs from the germline gene, which may be a read error. The chain joins TRBV6-5 to TRBJ2-1, with 14 bases identical to TRBD2. This CDR3 region has 15 residues. CDR1 MNHEY and CDR2 SVGAGI come from the germline V gene. The CDR3: CASRVTSGRANGQFF. Written as DNA, the CDR3 is TGTGCCAGCAGGGTGACTAGCGGGAGGGCAAATGGGCAGTTCTTC.